Following are 32 T cell receptor beta chains from one sample sequenced in a study of cytomegalovirus exposure and HLA in healthy donors. Libraries were prepared by immunoSEQ multiplex PCR; TCRdb keeps only in-frame clonotypes and omits some of them. The sample includes about 120,000 clones, 75% to 90% of them seen just once. The specimen sequenced was PBMCs. The receptors derive from a woman aged 18-35 years in good health and CMV-seronegative.

V is TRBV11-3 and J is TRBJ2-2; 10 bases fit TRBD2. Trimming removed 1 base from V and 6 bases from J; junction bases left unmatched: 8. Germline loops: CDR1 SGHNT, CDR2 YENEEA. The CDR3 extends over 17 amino acids. Written as DNA, the CDR3 is TGTGCCAGCAGCTTAGGAGGGCTAGCGGGAGTGGCCGGGGAGCTGTTTTTT. Translated: CASSLGGLAGVAGELFF.

This clone has only a few counts. The chain recombines TRBV23-1 with TRBJ2-1, with unresolved D. TRBV23-1 has ORF status, its function being uncertain. The CDR3 is made up of 16 amino acids. The germline V and J ends were trimmed by 6 bases and 0 bases, with 15 bases remaining between them. Written as DNA, the CDR3 is TGCGCCAGCAGCCGAAATGGGCCATTCTCCTACAATGAGCAGTTCTTC. It encodes CASSRNGPFSYNEQFF.

This chain connects TRBV29-1 to TRBJ1-2; D gene ambiguous. This CDR3 comprises 13 residues. Germline V gives CDR1 SQVTM, CDR2 ANQGSEA. The germline V and J ends were trimmed by 4 bases and 8 bases, with 17 bases remaining between them. DNA of the CDR3: TGCAGCGTTGGATCCGCGGCAGATAGGGGCTACACCTTC. Its protein is CSVGSAADRGYTF. The variable domain in full, completed from reference TRBV29-1 and TRBJ1-2, reads SAVISQKPSRDICQRGTSLTIQCQVDSQVTMMFWYRQQPGQSLTLIATANQGSEATYESGFVIDKFPISRPNLTFSTLTVSNMSPEDSSIYLCSVGSAADRGYTFGSGTRLTVV.

This clone was recorded once. The chain recombines TRBV4-2 with TRBJ2-5; 13 bases map to TRBD2. The CDR3 is 16 amino acids. The junction had 4 bases not matched to a gene; V was cut back by 4 bases and J by 2 bases. Germline CDR1 is LGHNA and CDR2 is YNFKEQ. The CDR3 sequence: CASSPRLAGGQETQYF. The CDR3 DNA sequence: TGTGCCAGCAGCCCCAGACTAGCGGGGGGACAAGAGACCCAGTACTTC.

This chain links TRBV27 with TRBJ2-1; D is unclear. Trimming left V 0 bases short and J 6 bases short, with 9 bases between. There are 14 residues in the CDR3. Germline CDR1 and CDR2: MNHEY and SMNVEV (reference sequence). This CDR3 reads CASSLSPRFNEQFF. DNA of the CDR3: TGTGCCAGCAGTTTATCCCCTAGGTTCAATGAGCAGTTCTTC.

This sequence joins TRBV6-1 and TRBJ1-5; D may be TRBD1 (6 bases). V lost 7 bases and J 6 bases, leaving 13 bases between the germline ends. Germline CDR1 MNHNS, CDR2 SASEGT. CDR3 length: 13 residues. The CDR3 loop is CASTRTVGQPQHF. CDR3 DNA sequence: TGTGCCAGCACCAGGACAGTAGGTCAGCCCCAGCATTTT.

The chain has TRBV2 and TRBJ2-7; perhaps TRBD1 as D (6 bases). This CDR3 is built from 15 residues. V lost 7 bases, J lost 3 bases, and 19 bases lay in between. The V gene's germline CDR1 is SNHLY and CDR2 FYNNEI. The CDR3, as DNA: TGTGCCAGCACCCAGGACAGACAGAAAAGCTACGAGCAGTACTTC. Protein product: CASTQDRQKSYEQYF.

DNA of the CDR3: TGCGCCAGCCGCTACCTGACTAGCGGGAGGGAGACCCAGTACTTC. Translating gives CASRYLTSGRETQYF. The V and J genes are TRBV5-1 and TRBJ2-5; 13 nucleotides match TRBD2. CDR1 SGHRS and CDR2 YFSETQ come from the germline V gene. After removal of 7 bases from V and 5 bases from J, the junction contained 8 bases not matched to a gene. This CDR3 contains 15 residues. Filled out from reference TRBV5-1 and TRBJ2-5, the complete variable domain reads KAGVTQTPRYLIKTRGQQVTLSCSPISGHRSVSWYQQTPGQGLQFLFEYFSETQRNKGNFPGRFSGRQFSNSRSEMNVSTLELGDSALYLCASRYLTSGRETQYFGPGTRLLVL.

This chain connects TRBV28 to TRBJ2-1, with 7 positions matching TRBD2. J was trimmed by 2 bases and V by 6 bases; bases with no gene match: 10. CDR1 is MDHEN, CDR2 SYDVKM, per germline. The CDR3 spans 16 residues. The DNA for the CDR3 is TGTGCCAGCAGCCCCGGCGGGAGTGGGGCCTACAATGAGCAGTTCTTC. Amino acids: CASSPGGSGAYNEQFF. The whole variable domain, filled in from reference TRBV28 and TRBJ2-1, reads DVKVTQSSRYLVKRTGEKVFLECVQDMDHENMFWYRQDPGLGLRLIYFSYDVKMKEKGDIPEGYSVSREKKERFSLILESASTNQTSMYLCASSPGGSGAYNEQFFGPGTRLTVL.

This clone is a singleton in its sample. CDR3: CSVVHRQETQYF. The CDR3 DNA follows: TGCAGCGTTGTCCACAGACAAGAGACCCAGTACTTC. The V and J genes are TRBV29-1 and TRBJ2-5; no definite D call. Germline V lookup: CDR1 SQVTM, CDR2 ANQGSEA. V lost 4 bases and J 2 bases, leaving 8 bases between the germline ends. The CDR3 is 12 amino acids.

The rearrangement links TRBV2 to TRBJ2-1; the D gene is possibly TRBD2 (5 bases). Trimming took off 2 bases at V and 5 bases at J, with 10 bases between the two ends. The CDR3 is 14 amino acids. Germline CDR1 and CDR2: SNHLY and FYNNEI. As DNA, the CDR3 is TGTGCCAGCAGTGAATACGGGATGAACAATGAGCAGTTCTTC. Encoded protein: CASSEYGMNNEQFF.

This chain uses TRBV5-1 with TRBJ1-4; 7 bases are a match to TRBD1. Looked up from germline, CDR1 is SGHRS and CDR2 is YFSETQ. The CDR3 covers 15 residues. The trim removed 4 bases at V and 4 bases at J, leaving 7 bases unmatched. DNA for the CDR3: TGCGCCAGCAGCCCCCTCCGGGACAGTAATGAAAAACTGTTTTTT. Its protein product is CASSPLRDSNEKLFF.

This clone was picked up one time. The chain carries TRBV30 and TRBJ1-3, with D possibly matching TRBD1 (6 bases). Deletions cut 5 bases from V and 4 bases from J, with 18 bases between. Germline CDR1 and CDR2: GTSNPN and SVGIG (reference sequence). The CDR3 length is 15 residues. CDR3 sequence: CAWEIPGHRGNTIYF. CDR3 nucleotides: TGTGCCTGGGAAATTCCGGGACATCGGGGAAACACCATATATTTT.

The V and J genes are TRBV6-4 and TRBJ2-7; 8 bases line up with TRBD2. This CDR3 has 13 amino acids. Per the germline V gene, CDR1 is MRHNA and CDR2 is SNTAGT. With V trimmed by 11 bases and J by 3 bases, 9 bases remained unmatched. The CDR3 region is CAATGTRGYEQYF. The CDR3 DNA sequence: TGTGCCGCTACCGGGACTAGAGGCTACGAGCAGTACTTC.

The rearrangement uses TRBV7-2 and TRBJ2-7, with TRBD2 identical over 11 bases. The CDR3 sequence is 14 residues long. Germline V gene lookup returns CDR1 SGHTA and CDR2 FQGNSA. The J segment lost 4 bases and the V segment lost 5 bases, leaving 4 bases of the junction unmatched. The CDR3 nucleotides read TGTGCCAGCAGCGTACTAGCGGGGGTGTACGAGCAGTACTTC. Encoded protein: CASSVLAGVYEQYF. Full variable domain (outside the CDR3, taken from reference TRBV7-2 and TRBJ2-7): GAGVSQSPSNKVTEKGKDVELRCDPISGHTALYWYRQSLGQGLEFLIYFQGNSAPDKSGLPSDRFSAERTGGSVSTLTIQRTQQEDSAVYLCASSVLAGVYEQYFGPGTRLTVT.

This clone was seen only once. This sequence joins TRBV28 and TRBJ2-1, with 8 nucleotides matching TRBD1. Looked up from germline, CDR1 is MDHEN and CDR2 is SYDVKM. The CDR3 is 16 residues long. V lost 3 bases, J lost 5 bases, and 9 bases stayed unmatched. The CDR3 DNA reads as TGTGCCAGCAGTTTCATCGGACAGGGCGTCCACAATGAGCAGTTCTTC. This encodes CASSFIGQGVHNEQFF.

The rearrangement joins TRBV28 to TRBJ1-5; the D is unclear. Germline V lookup: CDR1 MDHEN, CDR2 SYDVKM. The V and J ends lost 4 bases and 5 bases respectively, with 12 bases between them. The CDR3 totals 14 residues. The chain's CDR3 is CASSSRGYDQPQHF. The CDR3 DNA reads TGTGCCAGCAGTTCAAGAGGTTACGATCAGCCCCAGCATTTT.

In its sample, this clone was seen a few times. V usage is TRBV6-1 and J usage is TRBJ2-7; D unclear. Germline CDR1 and CDR2: MNHNS and SASEGT. CDR3 length: 11 residues. The ends were cut back, 6 bases at V and 5 bases at J, with 8 bases in the middle. This CDR3 reads CASRLSDEQYF. CDR3 in DNA: TGTGCCAGCAGATTATCGGACGAGCAGTACTTC.

The chain combines TRBV5-1 with TRBJ1-4, with 9 bases lining up with TRBD1. This CDR3 contains 14 residues. Germline CDR1 SGHRS, CDR2 YFSETQ. The trim removed 5 bases at V and 7 bases at J, leaving 6 bases unmatched. The CDR3 loop is CASSPTGGSEKLFF. Written as DNA, the CDR3 is TGCGCCAGCAGTCCGACAGGGGGAAGTGAAAAACTGTTTTTT. The whole variable domain, remainder taken from reference TRBV5-1 and TRBJ1-4, is KAGVTQTPRYLIKTRGQQVTLSCSPISGHRSVSWYQQTPGQGLQFLFEYFSETQRNKGNFPGRFSGRQFSNSRSEMNVSTLELGDSALYLCASSPTGGSEKLFFGSGTQLSVL.

The chain employs TRBV6-5 and TRBJ1-4; D might be TRBD1 (5 bases). The V gene lost 0 bases and the J gene lost 10 bases, with 9 bases spanning the gap. The CDR3 is 13 residues long. The germline V gene encodes CDR1 MNHEY and CDR2 SVGAGI. The CDR3 region has the DNA TGTGCCAGCAGTTACTCGACCGGGGGAAAACTGTTTTTT. Translation gives CASSYSTGGKLFF.

The chain joins TRBV29-1 to TRBJ1-1, with a weak D call TRBD1 (6 bases). The V end was cut by 4 bases, the J end by 0 bases, with 9 bases between. The CDR3 is 13 amino acids. The germline gives CDR1 SQVTM, CDR2 ANQGSEA. The CDR3 reads CSVAWTVNTEAFF. In nucleotides, the CDR3 is TGCAGCGTTGCCTGGACAGTGAACACTGAAGCTTTCTTT.

This rearrangement joins TRBV10-3 to TRBJ2-1, with 7 bases fitting TRBD2. With 5 bases clipped from V and 8 bases from J, the junction kept 9 bases outside the gene matches. Germline values: CDR1 ENHRY, CDR2 SYGVKD. CDR3 size: 14 residues. The CDR3 DNA is TGTGCCATCAGTCTTCGGCGGGAGCTTGATGAGCAGTTCTTC. It yields the protein CAISLRRELDEQFF.

This sequence joins TRBV5-1 and TRBJ2-7; 8 positions match TRBD1. V lost 7 bases, J lost 5 bases, and 8 bases stayed unmatched. The CDR3 is 13 residues long. Germline V gives CDR1 SGHRS, CDR2 YFSETQ. The CDR3 sequence: CASANGQGDEQYF. CDR3 nucleotide sequence: TGCGCCAGCGCAAATGGACAGGGTGACGAGCAGTACTTC.

V usage is TRBV13 and J usage is TRBJ2-7, with TRBD2 matching over 12 bases. CDR1 is PRHDT, CDR2 FYEKMQ, per germline (reference sequence). With V trimmed by 5 bases and J by 2 bases, 4 bases remained unmatched. This CDR3 is built from 15 residues. The CDR3 region is CASSPGLAGPYEQYF. The DNA of the CDR3 is TGTGCCAGCAGCCCCGGACTAGCGGGACCCTACGAGCAGTACTTC.

The chain uses TRBV11-2 and TRBJ1-1; maybe TRBD1 (5 bases). CDR3 length equals 13 residues. The ends were cut back, 5 bases at V and 1 base at J, with 8 bases in the middle. CDR1 SGHAT and CDR2 FQNNGV come from the germline V gene. CDR3 loop: CASSLTGNTEAFF. The DNA for the CDR3 is TGTGCCAGCAGCCTTACAGGGAACACTGAAGCTTTCTTT.

The chain uses TRBV13 and TRBJ2-2; TRBD2 is a possible D gene (6 bases). Trimming stripped 5 bases from V and 4 bases from J, with 14 bases between. The CDR3 has 15 residues. Germline CDR1 reads PRHDT; CDR2 reads FYEKMQ (reference sequence). The CDR3 DNA reads TGTGCCAGCAGCACCACCGGGACTTTCACCGGGGAGCTGTTTTTT. Protein product: CASSTTGTFTGELFF.

The V call is TRBV7-9, the J call TRBJ2-7, with TRBD1 as a possible D gene (6 bases). The CDR3 extends over 14 amino acids. Trimming shortened V by 1 base and J by 0 bases, and 7 bases separated the two germline ends. The germline V gene encodes CDR1 SEHNR and CDR2 FQNEAQ (reference sequence). The chain's CDR3 is CASSLGRGSYEQYF. The CDR3 region has the DNA TGTGCCAGCAGCTTAGGCAGGGGCTCCTACGAGCAGTACTTC. Combining the CDR3 with reference TRBV7-9 and TRBJ2-7 gives the whole variable domain DTGVSQNPRHKITKRGQNVTFRCDPISEHNRLYWYRQTLGQGPEFLTYFQNEAQLEKSRLLSDRFSAERPKGSFSTLEIQRTEQGDSAMYLCASSLGRGSYEQYFGPGTRLTVT.

This clone was observed a handful of times. This rearrangement joins TRBV2 to TRBJ1-5; TRBD1 matches 7 bases. The CDR3 loop spans 15 amino acids. After removal of 2 bases from V and 2 bases from J, the junction contained 3 bases not matched to a gene. Germline CDR1 is SNHLY and CDR2 is FYNNEI. The CDR3 nucleotides read TGTGCCAGCAGTGAAAGGACAGGCGGCAATCAGCCCCAGCATTTT. The encoded protein is CASSERTGGNQPQHF.

This chain uses TRBV7-9 with TRBJ1-4; TRBD1 matches 9 bases. From germline, CDR1 is SEHNR and CDR2 FQNEAQ (reference sequence). The CDR3 extends over 14 amino acids. After removal of 6 bases from V and 7 bases from J, the junction contained 6 bases not matched to a gene. DNA for the CDR3: TGTGCCAGCAGGGCCGGGACAGGGAGTGAAAAACTGTTTTTT. Amino acids: CASRAGTGSEKLFF.

V is TRBV7-9 and J is TRBJ2-5, with 8 positions matching TRBD2. CDR1 and CDR2 (germline): SEHNR, FQNEAQ (reference sequence). After removal of 7 bases from V and 5 bases from J, the junction contained 6 bases not matched to a gene. CDR3 length: 13 amino acids. The CDR3 DNA is TGTGCCAGCATCGGGAGGGCCGGGGAGACCCAGTACTTC. Encoded protein: CASIGRAGETQYF.

In regard to this clone: One junction end does not reproduce the germline sequence, and a read error may be involved. This rearrangement joins TRBV5-6 to TRBJ2-7; D may be TRBD1 (5 bases). CDR1 is SGHDT, CDR2 YYEEEE, per germline. The CDR3 is made up of 15 amino acids. The CDR3 DNA reads TGTGCCAGCACCTTGGCATCAAGGGGCCTCTACGAGCAGTACTTC. Translated, it gives CASTLASRGLYEQYF.

CDR3 in DNA: TGTGCCAGCAGCTCGTTACTGAGGACAGCATCCTATGGCTACACCTTC. Translating it yields CASSSLLRTASYGYTF. The V gene is TRBV5-4, the J gene TRBJ1-2; possible D gene TRBD1, 6 bases. The ends were cut back, 3 bases at V and 4 bases at J, with 19 bases in the middle. The CDR3 contains 16 residues. Germline CDR1 SGHNT, CDR2 YYREEE (reference sequence).